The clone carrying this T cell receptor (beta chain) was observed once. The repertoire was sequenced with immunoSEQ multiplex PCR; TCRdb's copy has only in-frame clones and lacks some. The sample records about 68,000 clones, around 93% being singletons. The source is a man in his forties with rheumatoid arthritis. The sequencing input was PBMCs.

In DNA form, the CDR3 reads TGTGCCAGCAGTTACTCGGGCAGGAACCCCTACGAGCAGTACTTC. Translation gives CASSYSGRNPYEQYF. V gene TRBV6-5 combines with J gene TRBJ2-7; D call uncertain. Germline V gene data show CDR1 as MNHEY and CDR2 as SVGAGI. The CDR3 totals 15 residues. The germline V and J ends were trimmed by 0 bases and 2 bases, with 11 bases remaining between them.